This T cell receptor beta chain derives from a study of PD-1 blockade in classical Hodgkin lymphoma. Time point given: newly diagnosed, previously untreated cHL patient sample. From thawed PBMCs, CD4+ T cells were purified using magnetic negative selection. Newly diagnosed classical Hodgkin lymphoma PBMCs, still untreated, provided the comparison samples. This table comes from immunoSEQ multiplex PCR, and its TCRdb copy is limited to in-frame clones, with some not included. The table shows 20,000 to 25,000 clones, with 90% occurring only once. V was clipped by 0 bases and J by 2 bases, with 9 bases between them. This CDR3 is 14 amino acids long. Germline assignment: CDR1 SGHRS and CDR2 YFSETQ.

The receptor was derived from a human donor with classical Hodgkin lymphoma. Sequenced input: CD4+ T cells from blood. The chain links TRBV5-1 to TRBJ2-7, with D uncertain. Here the CDR3 DNA reads TGCGCCAGCAGCTTGGGCCCGGGCGCCTACGAGCAGTACTTC. Translation gives CASSLGPGAYEQYF.